The TCR beta chain described here comes from a study of blood T cell repertoires in COVID-19 (dated by TCRdb to 2018 to 2020). For the wider study: The collaborator samples originated in the United States, Italy and Spain and spanned the acute and convalescent phases of COVID-19. The samples were drawn from the first 160 participants of the ongoing ImmuneRACE study and from 1,254 subjects provided by 6 global collaborators. The material from the prospective study consisted of cDNA or gDNA derived from T cells, B-cell-depleted T cells, or PBMCs. A freely available public database, intended as a resource for researchers studying the immune response to SARS-CoV-2, is where the repertoires were released. Sample metadata almost always included a de-identified subject ID, COVID-19 status, age in years and sex. Where available, HLA class I and class II types were obtained from metadata supplied by the sample provider rather than from assay-based typing. Subjects who had been exposed to COVID-19, were actively infected with it, or had recovered from it provided the deeply sampled blood TCRbeta repertoires that made up the dataset.

As regards this clone: Its antigen is still unknown. The sample holds no much larger clone one base away, and base qualities are not on file.

V loses 8 bases, J loses 7 bases, and the germline ends lie 18 bases apart. The CDR3 covers 15 residues, taking in both the cysteine and the phenylalanine. Only the CDR3 DNA is retained, 45 bases long and in frame from the first base. From a lookup of the germline V gene, CDR1 and CDR2 are SNHLY and FYNNEI. Study-wide findings and limitations: Clinical and demographic metadata were provided uncurated, with the amount varying by source and participant.

Participants in the prospective study were aged about 18 to 95 years, lived in about two dozen United States geographic areas, and enrolled through a virtual design. Cohort assignment in the prospective study relied on participant-reported clinical history from a screening survey and a study questionnaire. Recovered participants in ImmuneRACE Cohort 3 were defined by two consecutive negative NP/OP PCR tests, clearance by a healthcare professional, or resolution of symptoms. In the prospective study, mobile phlebotomists collected whole blood, serum and a nasopharyngeal or oropharyngeal swab from each participant. Over an approximately two-month period, participants in the prospective study had the option of providing additional blood draws and questionnaires. Before DNA extraction, prospective study blood samples were shipped either frozen or at room temperature. TCRbeta CDR3 regions were amplified from genomic DNA using the immunoSEQ Assay, a bias-controlled multiplex PCR. On the study's bioinformatics: Within the assay, amplification of reference gene primers was used to estimate how many nucleated cells each sample contained. To quantify the absolute abundance of each unique TCRbeta CDR3 rearrangement, sequence reads were collapsed and filtered. Productive Simpson clonality was computed per sample as the square root of Simpson's diversity index over productive rearrangements. Sourced from immuneACCESS, this table was stored by TCRdb with only in-frame sequences that have V and J called. A share of the clones is absent; for the studies checked, an unresolved V gene accounts for under half, and the remainder has no known explanation. The V and J calls and the clone size are those of that table, but D and trimming were determined from the DNA. The sample data list around 330,000 clones, and roughly 90% of these were observed just once. Together, the top ten hold 2.6% of the sample.

Sequences were obtained from PBMCs or T cells enriched from blood (not recorded which). The receptor was isolated from a man aged 60 to 75 who had recovered from COVID-19. The sequence joins TRBV2 to TRBJ1-6, with TRBD1 as a weak D call on 5 bases. The CDR3 loop reads CASWDHTAGNSPLHF. The nucleotide sequence reads as follows: TGTGCCAGCTGGGACCACACGGCGGGAAATTCACCCCTCCACTTT.